This TCR beta chain appears in the sequencing data of a study of blood T cell repertoires in COVID-19. Study details: Collection of acute and convalescent COVID-19 samples took place in the United States, Italy and Spain. In each case, the material was cDNA or gDNA derived from T cells, B-cell-depleted T cells, or PBMCs.

This CDR3 has 13 amino acids. CDR1 is SGDLS, CDR2 YYNGEE, per germline. V lost 4 bases and J 5 bases, leaving 12 bases between the germline ends. Per the original data handling: Nucleated cell number was recorded as an estimate derived from reference gene primer amplification. Profiling relied on immunoSEQ multiplex PCR, and the TCRdb table lists in-frame clones only, not all of them. V, J and clone size derive from that table, while D and trimming were established from the DNA sequence. This sample has 120,000 to 150,000 clones, with roughly 82% found just once. The chain links TRBV9 to TRBJ2-5; D may be TRBD1 (6 bases). The sequenced material came from peripheral blood. The sequence was obtained from a woman between 50 and 59 years old in a cohort sampled during active or convalescent COVID-19. The CDR3 sequence is CASSFRDMETQYF. The DNA for the CDR3 is TGTGCCAGCAGCTTCCGGGACATGGAGACCCAGTACTTC.